These 9 T cell receptor beta chains were sequenced from one sample in a study of cytomegalovirus exposure and HLA in healthy donors. The study ran its PCR with 60 Vbeta and 13 Jbeta primers. Using immunoSEQ multiplex PCR, the repertoire was profiled, and TCRdb retains in-frame clones only, with some absent. The listing contains under 200,000 clones. Sequenced: PBMCs. The receptors were sampled from a woman aged 18-35 years in good health and CMV-seropositive.

The rearrangement joins TRBV27 to TRBJ1-2, with no clear D. The CDR3 extends over 15 amino acids. The germline V and J ends were trimmed by 4 bases and 4 bases, with 16 bases remaining between them. Germline-derived CDR1 and CDR2 are MNHEY and SMNVEV (reference sequence). In nucleotides, the CDR3 is TGTGCCAGCAGTTCGGGATCTTCGTTAGTCTATGGCTACACCTTC. Protein: CASSSGSSLVYGYTF.

This sequence joins TRBV7-3 and TRBJ1-3; TRBD1 agrees at 7 bases. This CDR3 spans 16 amino acids. Germline values: CDR1 SGHTA, CDR2 FQGTGA. J was trimmed by 1 base and V by 0 bases; bases with no gene match: 3. CDR3 in amino acids: CASSLTGDRSGNTIYF. Written as DNA, the CDR3 is TGTGCCAGCAGCTTAACCGGGGACAGATCTGGAAACACCATATATTTT.

The chain joins TRBV7-6 to TRBJ2-1; 10 nucleotides align to TRBD2. CDR3 length: 15 residues. Per the germline V gene, CDR1 is SGHVS and CDR2 is FNYEAQ. J gave up 3 bases and V 1 base, and 0 bases lay outside the gene matches. For the CDR3, the DNA is TGTGCCAGCAGCTTAGGGACTAGCGGCTACAATGAGCAGTTCTTC. It encodes CASSLGTSGYNEQFF.

The rearrangement joins TRBV15 to TRBJ1-1; D is undetermined. Germline CDR1 reads LNHNV; CDR2 reads YYDKDF (reference sequence). This CDR3 is 13 amino acids long. The V end was cut by 0 bases, the J end by 4 bases, with 6 bases between. CDR3 in amino acids: CATSRDMSTEAFF. The CDR3 region has the DNA TGTGCCACCAGCAGAGATATGAGCACTGAAGCTTTCTTT.

This rearrangement joins TRBV10-3 to TRBJ2-3; 7 positions match TRBD2. CDR3 length equals 17 residues. CDR1 and CDR2 (germline): ENHRY, SYGVKD. V was clipped by 0 bases and J by 1 base; unmatched bases: 7. CDR3 sequence: CAISESSGGLRTDTQYF. CDR3 in DNA: TGTGCCATCAGTGAGTCGTCTGGGGGACTACGCACAGATACGCAGTATTTT.

The gene calls are TRBV6-1 and TRBJ1-2; 9 nucleotides match TRBD1. Germline CDR1 is MNHNS and CDR2 is SASEGT. Unmatched junction bases numbered 10, after V lost 7 bases and J lost 7 bases. The CDR3 consists of 14 residues. The DNA of the CDR3 is TGTGCCAGCAACCGGGACAGGGTGAATTTTGGCTACACCTTC. Residues: CASNRDRVNFGYTF.

The CDR3 coding sequence is TGTGCCAGCAGCTCCCGGGGAGGAGGGTTTGAGACCCAGTACTTC. Protein product: CASSSRGGGFETQYF. The genes are TRBV11-3 and TRBJ2-5; a weak D match, TRBD2 (6 bases). CDR3 length equals 15 residues. Trimming shortened V by 4 bases and J by 5 bases, and 17 bases separated the two germline ends. Looked up from germline, CDR1 is SGHNT and CDR2 is YENEEA.

V is TRBV21-1 and J is TRBJ2-7; TRBD1, the D gene given by the table, was not confirmed from the DNA. TRBV21-1 corresponds to a pseudogene. The CDR3 totals 14 residues. CDR3 bases: TGTGCCAGCAGAGGAAGGACAGGGGAGTACGAGCAGTACTTC. As protein: CASRGRTGEYEQYF.

The rearrangement uses TRBV10-3 and TRBJ1-5; 8 positions agree with TRBD1. Trimming cost V 4 bases and J 6 bases; bases outside gene matches: 5. This CDR3 spans 14 amino acids. Germline values: CDR1 ENHRY, CDR2 SYGVKD. Written as DNA, the CDR3 is TGTGCCATCAGTGGGGGACAGGCGGTTCAGCCCCAGCATTTT. Its translation is CAISGGQAVQPQHF.